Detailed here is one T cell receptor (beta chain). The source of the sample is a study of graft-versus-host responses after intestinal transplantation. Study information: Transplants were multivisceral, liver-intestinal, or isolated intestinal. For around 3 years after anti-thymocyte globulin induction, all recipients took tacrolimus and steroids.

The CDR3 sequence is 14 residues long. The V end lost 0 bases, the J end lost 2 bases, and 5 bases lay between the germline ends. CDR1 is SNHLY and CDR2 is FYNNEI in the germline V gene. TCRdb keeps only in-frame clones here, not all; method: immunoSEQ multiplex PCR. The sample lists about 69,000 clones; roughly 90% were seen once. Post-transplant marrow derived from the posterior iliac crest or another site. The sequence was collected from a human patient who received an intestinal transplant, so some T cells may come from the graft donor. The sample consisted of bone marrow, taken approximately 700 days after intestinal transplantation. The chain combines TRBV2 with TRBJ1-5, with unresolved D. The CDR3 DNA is TGTGCCAGCAGTGAAGCTACAGGCAATCAGCCCCAGCATTTT. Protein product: CASSEATGNQPQHF.